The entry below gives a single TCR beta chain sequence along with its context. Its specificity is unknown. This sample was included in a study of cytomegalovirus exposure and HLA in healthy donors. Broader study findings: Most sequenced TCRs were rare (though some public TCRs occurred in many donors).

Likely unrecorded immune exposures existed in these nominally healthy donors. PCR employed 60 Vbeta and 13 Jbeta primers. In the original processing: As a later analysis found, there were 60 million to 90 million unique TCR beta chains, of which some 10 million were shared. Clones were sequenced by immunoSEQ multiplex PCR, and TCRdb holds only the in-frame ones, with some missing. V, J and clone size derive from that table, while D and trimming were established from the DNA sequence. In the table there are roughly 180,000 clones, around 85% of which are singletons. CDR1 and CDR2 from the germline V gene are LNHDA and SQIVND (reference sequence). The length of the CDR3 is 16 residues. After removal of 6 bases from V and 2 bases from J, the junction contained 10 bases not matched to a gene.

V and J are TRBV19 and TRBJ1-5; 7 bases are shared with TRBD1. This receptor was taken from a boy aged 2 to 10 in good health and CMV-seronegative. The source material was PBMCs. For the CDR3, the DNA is TGTGCCAGTAGACCCCAGGGGGGCCTGGGCAATCAGCCCCAGCATTTT. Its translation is CASRPQGGLGNQPQHF.